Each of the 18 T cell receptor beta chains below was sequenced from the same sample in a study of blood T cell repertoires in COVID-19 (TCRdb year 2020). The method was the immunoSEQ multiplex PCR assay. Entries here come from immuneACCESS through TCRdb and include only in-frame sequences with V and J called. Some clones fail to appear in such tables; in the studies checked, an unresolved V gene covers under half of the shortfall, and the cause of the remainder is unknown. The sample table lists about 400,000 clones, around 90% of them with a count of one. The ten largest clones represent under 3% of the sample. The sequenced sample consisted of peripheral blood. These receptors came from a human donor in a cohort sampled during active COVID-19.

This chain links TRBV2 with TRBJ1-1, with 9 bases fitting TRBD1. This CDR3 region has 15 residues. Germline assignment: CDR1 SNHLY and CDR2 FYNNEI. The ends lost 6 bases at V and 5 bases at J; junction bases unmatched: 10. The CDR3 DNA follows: TGTGCCAGCAGGAGGGGAGACAGGGGGATAACTGAAGCTTTCTTT. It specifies CASRRGDRGITEAFF.

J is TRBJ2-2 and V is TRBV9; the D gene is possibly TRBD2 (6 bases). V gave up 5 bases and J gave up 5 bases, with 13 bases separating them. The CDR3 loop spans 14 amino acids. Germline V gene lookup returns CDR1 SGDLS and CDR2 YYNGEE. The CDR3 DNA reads TGTGCCAGCAGTCCCGTGGGGACTACCGGGGAGCTGTTTTTT. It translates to CASSPVGTTGELFF. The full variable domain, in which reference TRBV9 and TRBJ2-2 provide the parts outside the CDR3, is DSGVTQTPKHLITATGQRVTLRCSPRSGDLSVYWYQQSLDQGLQFLIQYYNGEERAKGNILERFSAQQFPDLHSELNLSSLELGDSALYFCASSPVGTTGELFFGEGSRLTVL.

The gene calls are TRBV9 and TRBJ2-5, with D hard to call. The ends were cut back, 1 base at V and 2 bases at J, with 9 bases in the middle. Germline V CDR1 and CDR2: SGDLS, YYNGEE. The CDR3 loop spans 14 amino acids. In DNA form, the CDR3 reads TGTGCCAGCAGCGTAAGACCGACACAAGAGACCCAGTACTTC. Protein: CASSVRPTQETQYF.

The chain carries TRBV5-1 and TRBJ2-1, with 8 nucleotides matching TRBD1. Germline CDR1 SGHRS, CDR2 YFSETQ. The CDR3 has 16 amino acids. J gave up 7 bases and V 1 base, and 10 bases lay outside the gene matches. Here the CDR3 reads CASSLTPQGAGNEQFF. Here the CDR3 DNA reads TGCGCCAGCAGCTTGACACCTCAGGGGGCAGGGAATGAGCAGTTCTTC.

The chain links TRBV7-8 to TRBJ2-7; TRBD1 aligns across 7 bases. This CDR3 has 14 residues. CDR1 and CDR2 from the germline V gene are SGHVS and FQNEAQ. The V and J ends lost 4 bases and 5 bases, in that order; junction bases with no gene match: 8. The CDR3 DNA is TGTGCCAGCAGCTCTAGACAGGGAGAGAACGAGCAGTACTTC. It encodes CASSSRQGENEQYF.

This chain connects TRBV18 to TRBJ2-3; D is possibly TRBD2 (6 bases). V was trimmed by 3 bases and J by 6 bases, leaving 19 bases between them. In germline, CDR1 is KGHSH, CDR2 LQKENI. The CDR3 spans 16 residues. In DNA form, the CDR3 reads TGTGCCAGCTCACCCGGACCCCCGGCGGGGTACGATACGCAGTATTTT. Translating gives CASSPGPPAGYDTQYF.

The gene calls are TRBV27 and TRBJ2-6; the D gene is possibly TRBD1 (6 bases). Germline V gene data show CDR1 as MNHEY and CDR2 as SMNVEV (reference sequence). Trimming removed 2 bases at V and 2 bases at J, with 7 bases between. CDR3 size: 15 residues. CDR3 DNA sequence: TGTGCCAGCAGTTTAAACAGGGCTGGGGCCAACGTCCTGACTTTC. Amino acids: CASSLNRAGANVLTF.

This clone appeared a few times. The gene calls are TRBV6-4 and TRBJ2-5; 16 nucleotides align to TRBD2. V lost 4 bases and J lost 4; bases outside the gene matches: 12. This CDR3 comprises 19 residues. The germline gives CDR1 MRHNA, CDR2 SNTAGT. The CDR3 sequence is CASSATTPGLAGGRETQYF. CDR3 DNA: TGTGCCAGCAGTGCAACCACACCGGGACTAGCGGGGGGGCGAGAGACCCAGTACTTC.

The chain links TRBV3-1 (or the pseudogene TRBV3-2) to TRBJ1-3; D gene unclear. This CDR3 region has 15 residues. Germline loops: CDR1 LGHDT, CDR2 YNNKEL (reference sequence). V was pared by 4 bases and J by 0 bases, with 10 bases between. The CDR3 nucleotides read TGTGCCAGCAGCCCCCGGGGATACTCTGGAAACACCATATATTTT. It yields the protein CASSPRGYSGNTIYF.

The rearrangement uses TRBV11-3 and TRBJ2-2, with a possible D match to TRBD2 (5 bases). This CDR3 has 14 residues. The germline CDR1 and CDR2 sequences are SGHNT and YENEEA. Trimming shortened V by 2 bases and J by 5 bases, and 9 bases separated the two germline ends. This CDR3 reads CASSLSRDTGELFF. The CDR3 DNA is TGTGCCAGCAGCTTATCCCGGGATACCGGGGAGCTGTTTTTT.

CDR3 nucleotides: TGTGCCAGTAGTACTAAAGGCGGGGGTCTCCTACTGAACACTGAAGCTTTCTTT. Its protein is CASSTKGGGLLLNTEAFF. The V gene is TRBV19, the J gene TRBJ1-1, with D possibly TRBD1 on 5 matching bases. Trimming removed 4 bases from V and 0 bases from J, with 21 bases in between. There are 18 residues in the CDR3. Germline-derived CDR1 and CDR2 are LNHDA and SQIVND (reference sequence).

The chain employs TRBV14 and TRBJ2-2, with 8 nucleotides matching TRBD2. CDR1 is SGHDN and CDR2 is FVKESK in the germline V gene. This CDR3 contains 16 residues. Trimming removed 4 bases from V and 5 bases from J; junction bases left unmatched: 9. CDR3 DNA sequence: TGTGCCAGCAGCCCGTTTTATGGCGGGGGGACCGGGGAGCTGTTTTTT. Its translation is CASSPFYGGGTGELFF.

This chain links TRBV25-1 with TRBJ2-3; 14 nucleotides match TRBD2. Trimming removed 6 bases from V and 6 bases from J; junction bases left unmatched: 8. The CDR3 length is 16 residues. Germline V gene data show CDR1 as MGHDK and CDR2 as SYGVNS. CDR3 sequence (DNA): TGTGCCAGCAGACGGGGACTAGCGGGAGATTGGGATACGCAGTATTTT. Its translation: CASRRGLAGDWDTQYF.

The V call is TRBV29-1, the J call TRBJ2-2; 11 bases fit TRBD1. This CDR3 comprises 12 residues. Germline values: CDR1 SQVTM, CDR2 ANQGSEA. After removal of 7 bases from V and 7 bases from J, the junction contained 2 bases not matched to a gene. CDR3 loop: CSAGQGGGELFF. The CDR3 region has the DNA TGCAGCGCGGGACAGGGGGGCGGGGAGCTGTTTTTT.

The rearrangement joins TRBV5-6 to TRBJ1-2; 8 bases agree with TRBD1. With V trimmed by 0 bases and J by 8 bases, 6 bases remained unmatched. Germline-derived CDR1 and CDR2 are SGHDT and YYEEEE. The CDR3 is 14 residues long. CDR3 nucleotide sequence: TGTGCCAGCAGCTTGGACCAGGGGGCGGGCGGCTACACCTTC. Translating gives CASSLDQGAGGYTF.

The CDR3 protein is CASSLPGGAEAFF. CDR3 coding DNA: TGTGCCAGCAGTTTACCCGGGGGGGCTGAAGCTTTCTTT. J is TRBJ1-1 and V is TRBV27; D is perhaps TRBD1 (5 bases). In germline, CDR1 is MNHEY, CDR2 SMNVEV (reference sequence). Between the trimmed V and J ends, which lost 2 bases and 6 bases, there was a span of 10 bases. This CDR3 is built from 13 residues.

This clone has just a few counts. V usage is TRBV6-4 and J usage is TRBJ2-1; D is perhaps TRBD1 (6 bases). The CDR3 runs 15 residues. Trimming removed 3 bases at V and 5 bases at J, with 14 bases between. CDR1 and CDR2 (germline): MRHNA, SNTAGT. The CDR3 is CASSEQGDNDNEQFF. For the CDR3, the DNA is TGTGCCAGCAGTGAACAAGGGGACAATGACAATGAGCAGTTCTTC.

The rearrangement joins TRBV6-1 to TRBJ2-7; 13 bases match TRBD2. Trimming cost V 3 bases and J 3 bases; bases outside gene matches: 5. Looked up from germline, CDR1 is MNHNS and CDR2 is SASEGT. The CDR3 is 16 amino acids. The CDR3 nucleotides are TGTGCCAGCAGTGATGTAGGACTAGCGGGAGTCTACGAGCAGTACTTC. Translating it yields CASSDVGLAGVYEQYF.